This paragraph reports one T cell receptor (beta chain). The record originates from a study of blood T cell repertoires in COVID-19. Study-level information: Samples taken during acute and convalescent COVID-19 were collected in the United States, Italy and Spain. PBMCs, B-cell-depleted T cells, or T cells were the source of the cDNA or gDNA that made up the material.

V shed 4 bases and J 4 bases; nucleotides not matched to a gene: 11. Germline V CDR1 and CDR2: LNHDA, SQIVND (reference sequence). CDR3 length: 16 amino acids. How the authors handled the data: From reference gene primer amplification, estimates of nucleated cell counts were derived. Sequencing used immunoSEQ multiplex PCR; TCRdb keeps in-frame clones, though not all of them. Clone size and V and J calls were adopted from that table, with D and trimming inferred from the DNA. The sample carries about 190,000 clones, 75% to 90% recorded once. This clonotype originated in a man aged 35 to 55 with acute or convalescent COVID-19. V is TRBV19 and J is TRBJ1-2, with 8 bases lining up with TRBD1. Sequenced input: peripheral blood. In DNA, the CDR3 is TGTGCCAGTAGTACCGGACAGGGCTTGGTTGGCTATGGCTACACCTTC. Protein sequence: CASSTGQGLVGYGYTF.